These 29 T cell receptor beta chains originate from one sample sequenced in a study of shared T cell receptors in the human thymus. Sequencing was performed with immunoSEQ multiplex PCR; in TCRdb, only in-frame clones are kept and a portion is missing. This sample has about 710,000 clones; around 87% occur once, and the top ten carry approximately 0.0097%. The same data also contributed to another study, on human thymus T cells.

The specimen sequenced was thymocytes. The receptors come from a boy under two years old with a congenital heart defect.

This chain joins TRBV18 and TRBJ2-2; perhaps TRBD2 as D (5 bases). Trimming left V 6 bases short and J 5 bases short, with 10 bases between. CDR3 length equals 13 residues. Germline V lookup: CDR1 KGHSH, CDR2 LQKENI. CDR3 coding DNA: TGTGCCAGCTCTTCTCGGGGAACCGGGGAGCTGTTTTTT. Amino acid sequence: CASSSRGTGELFF.

V is TRBV6-5 and J is TRBJ1-2; a weak D match, TRBD1 (6 bases). V shed 0 bases and J shed 0 bases, with 11 bases lying between them. Germline loops: CDR1 MNHEY, CDR2 SVGAGI. CDR3 size: 16 residues. The CDR3 DNA reads as TGTGCCAGCAGTTACTCGGCGGACAGCACTAACTATGGCTACACCTTC. It is translated as CASSYSADSTNYGYTF.

The chain employs TRBV19 and TRBJ2-2; TRBD1 is a possible D gene (6 bases). Trimming left V 4 bases short and J 2 bases short, with 17 bases between. This CDR3 contains 17 residues. Germline CDR1 LNHDA, CDR2 SQIVND (reference sequence). The CDR3 loop reads CASSTSRDNSNTGELFF. DNA of the CDR3: TGTGCCAGTAGTACCAGCCGGGACAACTCTAACACCGGGGAGCTGTTTTTT.

This chain joins TRBV18 and TRBJ2-1, with TRBD2 matching over 13 bases. There are 14 residues in the CDR3. In germline, CDR1 is KGHSH, CDR2 LQKENI. The ends lost 8 bases at V and 7 bases at J; junction bases unmatched: 5. CDR3 bases: TGTGCCAGCCAGCGGACTAGCGGGAGTAATGAGCAGTTCTTC. Its translation is CASQRTSGSNEQFF.

J is TRBJ1-2 and V is TRBV27; D not resolved. This CDR3 region has 15 residues. The V gene lost 3 bases and the J gene lost 8 bases, with 19 bases spanning the gap. CDR1 is MNHEY and CDR2 is SMNVEV in the germline V gene (reference sequence). CDR3 DNA: TGTGCCAGCAGTTTCCAGGCACCTGGGCGAGGGGGCTACACCTTC. Its translation is CASSFQAPGRGGYTF.

The chain employs TRBV5-3 and TRBJ2-7; TRBD2 agrees at 9 bases. TRBV5-3 is sorted into the ORF group, with uncertain function. This CDR3 contains 16 residues. V trimming: 4 bases; J trimming: 2 bases; junction bases outside the gene matches: 10. CDR3 sequence: CARSPTPPSGTYEQYF. For the CDR3, the DNA is TGTGCCAGAAGCCCAACCCCTCCTAGCGGGACCTACGAGCAGTACTTC.

In DNA, the CDR3 is TGTGCCAGCAGCAAAAAGATGGGCAGGTCCCAGTATGGCTACACCTTC. Translating it yields CASSKKMGRSQYGYTF. The chain carries TRBV21-1 and TRBJ1-2; the D call of TRBD1 is as the table states it, not checked on the DNA. TRBV21-1 is designated a pseudogene. The CDR3 totals 16 residues.

The V and J genes are TRBV4-3 and TRBJ2-3; TRBD2 matches 7 bases. The CDR3 is 15 amino acids. Germline values: CDR1 LGHNA, CDR2 YSLEER. Unmatched junction bases numbered 3, after V lost 1 base and J lost 2 bases. The CDR3 region has the DNA TGCGCCAGCAGCCAAGTCGAGCGGGACACAGATACGCAGTATTTT. Its translation: CASSQVERDTDTQYF.

The J gene is TRBJ1-4, the V gene TRBV6-1; TRBD1 is a possible D gene (5 bases). Looked up from germline, CDR1 is MNHNS and CDR2 is SASEGT. Trimming cost V 1 base and J 8 bases, with 17 bases left between them. This CDR3 has 16 amino acids. The CDR3 sequence: CASSEGIRARGEKLFF. The CDR3 nucleotides read TGTGCCAGCAGTGAAGGGATCCGCGCCCGGGGGGAAAAACTGTTTTTT.

J is TRBJ2-5 and V is TRBV2; 9 nucleotides match TRBD1. The J call could be wrong; TRBJ2-7 is a better fit for the DNA end. The CDR3 is 16 amino acids. Germline V lookup: CDR1 SNHLY, CDR2 FYNNEI. The CDR3 DNA reads as TGTGCCAGCAGTGAGGAACTTGGGACAGGGCCCTACGAGCAGTACTTC. It codes for CASSEELGTGPYEQYF.

The rearrangement joins TRBV15 to TRBJ1-5; 9 nucleotides line up with TRBD1. V trimming: 3 bases; J trimming: 3 bases; junction bases outside the gene matches: 6. Germline V CDR1 and CDR2: LNHNV, YYDKDF (reference sequence). This CDR3 is built from 16 residues. In DNA, the CDR3 is TGTGCCACCAGCAGGTCCCGGGACAGGGTCAATCAGCCCCAGCATTTT. It encodes CATSRSRDRVNQPQHF.

The chain uses TRBV10-1 and TRBJ2-2; D is unresolved. Trimming removed 2 bases at V and 7 bases at J, with 11 bases between. Germline V gene data show CDR1 as WNHNN and CDR2 as SYGVQD (reference sequence). CDR3 size: 14 residues. The DNA for the CDR3 is TGCGCCAGCAGTGAGGTCAGACGGAGCGGGGAGCTGTTTTTT. Its translation is CASSEVRRSGELFF.

About this clone: One junction end disagrees with the germline gene, perhaps due to a read error. V usage is TRBV5-1 and J usage is TRBJ1-5; a weak D match, TRBD1 (5 bases). The CDR3 loop spans 15 amino acids. CDR1 SGHRS and CDR2 YFSETQ come from the germline V gene. CDR3 bases: TGCGCCGGCAGCTTGGCTGGCAGGGTTGGGCAGCCCCAGCATTTT. Residues: CAGSLAGRVGQPQHF.

This chain joins TRBV7-6 and TRBJ2-5; D is possibly TRBD1 (6 bases). The J call may be incorrect, as the DNA end agrees better with TRBJ2-7. Germline V lookup: CDR1 SGHVS, CDR2 FNYEAQ. The CDR3 sequence is 14 residues long. In DNA form, the CDR3 reads TGTGCCAGCAGCGCATCCTCCCGACAGGCCGAGCAGTACTTC. Protein product: CASSASSRQAEQYF.

This clone has only a few counts. This chain connects TRBV18 to TRBJ2-7; unclear D gene. The V and J ends lost 2 bases and 5 bases respectively, with 16 bases between them. The length of the CDR3 is 15 residues. Per germline, CDR1 KGHSH and CDR2 LQKENI. This chain's CDR3 is CASSPSTYERNEQYF. DNA for the CDR3: TGTGCCAGCTCACCAAGTACATACGAGAGGAACGAGCAGTACTTC.

The rearrangement joins TRBV29-1 to TRBJ2-7; TRBD2 matches at 9 bases. The junction had 4 bases not matched to a gene; V was cut back by 4 bases and J by 0 bases. This CDR3 contains 14 residues. CDR1 is SQVTM and CDR2 is ANQGSEA in the germline V gene. This chain's CDR3 is CSVVAGENSYEQYF. DNA of the CDR3: TGCAGCGTTGTAGCGGGAGAAAACTCCTACGAGCAGTACTTC.

The gene calls are TRBV13 and TRBJ1-2, with 10 bases lining up with TRBD1. CDR3 size: 15 residues. Germline loops: CDR1 PRHDT, CDR2 FYEKMQ (reference sequence). Germline trimming cut 5 bases from V and 5 bases from J; bases unmatched to any gene: 8. CDR3 nucleotide sequence: TGTGCCAGCAGCACAGCTGGACAGGGGGGATATGGCTACACCTTC. It yields the protein CASSTAGQGGYGYTF.

The rearrangement links TRBV9 to TRBJ2-3; D may be TRBD2 (6 bases). This CDR3 comprises 15 residues. Germline V gives CDR1 SGDLS, CDR2 YYNGEE. Trimming shortened V by 4 bases and J by 1 base, and 13 bases separated the two germline ends. The CDR3 loop is CASSSRGGGTDTQYF. CDR3 nucleotide sequence: TGTGCCAGCAGCTCCCGCGGCGGGGGCACAGATACGCAGTATTTT.

The V call is TRBV29-1, the J call TRBJ1-6; a possible D gene is TRBD1 (5 bases). The CDR3 is made up of 12 amino acids. CDR1 and CDR2 from the germline V gene are SQVTM and ANQGSEA. With 7 bases removed from V and 8 bases from J, the gap between germline ends came to 12 bases. CDR3 bases: TGCAGCGCCGCGGGGGGGTATTCACCCCTCCACTTT. Its protein product is CSAAGGYSPLHF.

The chain employs TRBV28 and TRBJ1-1; D not resolved. CDR1 MDHEN and CDR2 SYDVKM come from the germline V gene. This CDR3 is built from 13 residues. V shed 4 bases and J shed 5 bases, with 11 bases lying between them. The CDR3 region has the DNA TGTGCCAGCAGTTACTCGAGAGGTACTGAAGCTTTCTTT. It encodes CASSYSRGTEAFF. Variable domain in full (rest from reference TRBV28 and TRBJ1-1): DVKVTQSSRYLVKRTGEKVFLECVQDMDHENMFWYRQDPGLGLRLIYFSYDVKMKEKGDIPEGYSVSREKKERFSLILESASTNQTSMYLCASSYSRGTEAFFGQGTRLTVV.

The chain carries TRBV18 and TRBJ2-7, with 9 bases identical to TRBD2. The V gene end was trimmed by 4 bases and the J gene end by 2 bases; junction bases not matched to a gene: 6. This CDR3 is 15 amino acids long. In germline, CDR1 is KGHSH, CDR2 LQKENI. The CDR3 region is CASSHSGLAPYEQYF. The CDR3, as DNA: TGTGCCAGCTCACACTCGGGACTAGCTCCCTACGAGCAGTACTTC.

The V and J genes are TRBV9 and TRBJ2-5; 9 bases are shared with TRBD2. Germline-derived CDR1 and CDR2 are SGDLS and YYNGEE. The CDR3 is made up of 17 amino acids. V trimming: 1 base; J trimming: 5 bases; junction bases outside the gene matches: 12. The CDR3 DNA follows: TGTGCCAGCAGCGTACGCCCCTTGTGGACTAGCGAGGAGACCCAGTACTTC. The encoded protein is CASSVRPLWTSEETQYF.

The chain combines TRBV5-6 with TRBJ1-5; TRBD1 is a possible D gene (6 bases). Germline-derived CDR1 and CDR2 are SGHDT and YYEEEE. The CDR3 contains 12 residues. Trimming took off 3 bases at V and 9 bases at J, with 10 bases between the two ends. The CDR3 DNA is TGTGCCAGCAGCTCCACCAGGGGGCCCCAGCATTTT. Its translation is CASSSTRGPQHF.

This chain joins TRBV11-3 and TRBJ2-7; 11 nucleotides agree with TRBD1. This CDR3 has 18 residues. Germline CDR1 and CDR2: SGHNT and YENEEA. The trim removed 4 bases at V and 4 bases at J, leaving 15 bases unmatched. CDR3 residues: CASSSGDRGSRGGYEQYF. DNA for the CDR3: TGTGCCAGCAGCTCCGGGGACAGGGGGTCAAGGGGCGGGTACGAGCAGTACTTC.

This chain joins TRBV9 and TRBJ2-1, with 9 bases matching TRBD1. The CDR3 runs to 13 residues. The germline V gene encodes CDR1 SGDLS and CDR2 YYNGEE. V lost 3 bases, J lost 8 bases, and 3 bases stayed unmatched. As DNA, the CDR3 is TGTGCCAGCAGCGGAACAGGGGGCGATGAGCAGTTCTTC. Encoded protein: CASSGTGGDEQFF.

The V gene is TRBV4-3, the J gene TRBJ1-5; D perhaps matches TRBD1 (6 bases). The CDR3 sequence is 16 residues long. V was cut by 0 bases and J by 4 bases, with 13 bases left in between. The germline gives CDR1 LGHNA, CDR2 YSLEER. CDR3 sequence reads: CASSQEWGGHNQPQHF. The CDR3 region has the DNA TGCGCCAGCAGCCAAGAATGGGGGGGGCATAATCAGCCCCAGCATTTT.

The chain couples TRBV28 to TRBJ1-5; no firm D call. V gave up 5 bases and J gave up 5 bases, with 10 bases separating them. The germline V gene encodes CDR1 MDHEN and CDR2 SYDVKM. This CDR3 is 13 amino acids long. The CDR3 sequence: CASSPHSDQPQHF. In DNA, the CDR3 is TGTGCCAGCAGTCCCCATTCGGATCAGCCCCAGCATTTT. The entire variable domain, with the rest obtained from reference TRBV28 and TRBJ1-5, is as follows: DVKVTQSSRYLVKRTGEKVFLECVQDMDHENMFWYRQDPGLGLRLIYFSYDVKMKEKGDIPEGYSVSREKKERFSLILESASTNQTSMYLCASSPHSDQPQHFGDGTRLSIL.

The J gene is TRBJ1-6, the V gene TRBV2, with 7 bases that match TRBD1. In germline, CDR1 is SNHLY, CDR2 FYNNEI. With 4 bases clipped from V and 2 bases from J, the junction kept 2 bases outside the gene matches. CDR3 length equals 15 residues. The CDR3 DNA reads TGTGCCAGCAGTGCACAGGGGACCTATAATTCACCCCTCCACTTT. Protein product: CASSAQGTYNSPLHF.

J is TRBJ2-7 and V is TRBV27; D call uncertain. Germline lookup yields CDR1 MNHEY and CDR2 SMNVEV (reference sequence). Trimming stripped 6 bases from V and 0 bases from J, with 9 bases between. The CDR3 is 13 amino acids. CDR3: CASRRRVSYEQYF. The CDR3 DNA reads as TGTGCCAGCAGACGCCGGGTCTCCTACGAGCAGTACTTC.